This T cell receptor (beta chain) derives from a study of CD8 T cells in ankylosing spondylitis. Germline CDR1 MNHNS, CDR2 SASEGT. V shed 4 bases, J shed 4 bases, and the junction held 3 bases outside the gene matches. This CDR3 is 14 amino acids long. General study points: From matched ankylosing spondylitis synovial fluid, disease-linked clones were reportedly recovered at significantly enriched levels. Ankylosing spondylitis blood appeared to carry a characteristic TCR beta motif of 7 or 8 highly homologous variants. Reports of some motif variants in reactive arthritis synovial fluid and blood predate this one. CD8+ by phenotype, disease-linked clones were relatively rare in peripheral blood.

Each TCR beta library was made by quantitative 5'-RACE that incorporated molecular barcodes. TCRdb called the 5' RACE reads again in MiXCR, with one record for every CDR3 protein. The sample includes about 440,000 distinct CDR3 sequences, over 15% of them seen just once. This clonotype was observed a few times. Its antigen is not known. This rearrangement joins TRBV6-1 to TRBJ2-1; 8 bases match TRBD2. This sequence originates from a male donor with ankylosing spondylitis. The sequencing sample was made of blood, either unsorted or a sorted T cell fraction (not recorded which). The DNA of the CDR3 is TGTGCCAGCAGTGCGGGACTAGAATACAATGAGCAGTTCTTC. Its protein is CASSAGLEYNEQFF.